These 8 T cell receptor beta chains share one sample of origin, sequenced in a study of response to subunit inactivated influenza vaccine. TCRdb ran MiXCR on the RT-PCR reads and lists one entry per CDR3 protein. The sample shows 500,000 to 750,000 distinct CDR3 sequences, around 15% of them seen only once. The specimen was PBMCs from blood, collected approximately 13 days after vaccination. These receptor sequences come from a man aged 50 to 60 who received an inactivated influenza vaccine.

This clonotype has a handful of counts. This sequence joins TRBV7-6 and TRBJ2-1; perhaps TRBD1 as D (6 bases). The germline CDR1 and CDR2 sequences are SGHVS and FNYEAQ. Trimming left V 4 bases short and J 13 bases short, with 17 bases between. The CDR3 length is 13 residues. The CDR3 loop reads CASSSPPRDNQFF. DNA of the CDR3: TGTGCCAGCAGCTCGCCCCCCCGGGACAATCAGTTCTTC.

This clonotype was seen a few times. The chain joins TRBV7-3 to TRBJ2-1; the match to TRBD2 covers 10 bases. The CDR3 sequence is 15 residues long. The V gene end was trimmed by 4 bases and the J gene end by 3 bases; junction bases not matched to a gene: 3. Germline lookup yields CDR1 SGHTA and CDR2 FQGTGA. The CDR3 DNA is TGTGCCAGCAGCTATGGGACTAGCGACTACAATGAGCAGTTCTTC. It yields the protein CASSYGTSDYNEQFF.

This chain connects TRBV6-1 to TRBJ2-7, with D perhaps matching TRBD1 (6 bases). V dropped 2 bases and J dropped 1 base, with 12 bases sitting between them. CDR3 length: 15 residues. Germline V CDR1 and CDR2: MNHNS, SASEGT. The DNA for the CDR3 is TGTGCCAGCAGTGAACGCAGGGGCAGGTCCTACGAGCAGTACTTC. Translation: CASSERRGRSYEQYF.

This clonotype was seen ten or more times. The chain carries TRBV29-1 and TRBJ2-5, with no clear D. Germline assignment: CDR1 SQVTM and CDR2 ANQGSEA. The length of the CDR3 is 11 residues. V was pared by 7 bases and J by 3 bases, with 9 bases between. The CDR3 loop is CSAWTEETQYF. CDR3 bases: TGCAGCGCTTGGACCGAAGAGACCCAGTACTTC.

This clonotype was detected only a few times. The rearrangement links TRBV11-1 to TRBJ2-7; the D gene is possibly TRBD1 (5 bases). The CDR3 extends over 14 amino acids. Trimming left V 5 bases short and J 5 bases short, with 16 bases between. Looked up from germline, CDR1 is SGHAT and CDR2 is FQDESV (reference sequence). CDR3: CASSKDPTGHEQYF. CDR3 bases: TGTGCCAGCAGCAAAGATCCCACAGGCCACGAGCAGTACTTC. The full variable domain, its missing parts supplied by reference TRBV11-1 and TRBJ2-7, is EAEVAQSPRYKITEKSQAVAFWCDPISGHATLYWYRQILGQGPELLVQFQDESVVDDSQLPKDRFSAERLKGVDSTLKIQPAELGDSAMYLCASSKDPTGHEQYFGPGTRLTVT.

The chain couples TRBV12-3 or TRBV12-4 to TRBJ2-1, with 8 bases lining up with TRBD2. V dropped 6 bases and J dropped 3; count of bases not matched to a gene: 13. The CDR3 is 17 residues long. The CDR3 sequence: CASSHSLAGRLYNEQFF. CDR3 DNA sequence: TGTGCCAGCAGCCACTCCTTAGCGGGGCGGCTCTACAATGAGCAGTTCTTC.

This chain connects TRBV7-9 to TRBJ1-2, with TRBD1 matching 9 bases. J lost 8 bases, V lost 2 bases, and 9 bases had no gene match. CDR1 is SEHNR, CDR2 FQNEAQ, per germline (reference sequence). The CDR3 has 15 residues. CDR3 bases: TGTGCCAGCAGCTTACCGGGTAACAGGGGGCAAGGCTACACCTTC. Protein sequence: CASSLPGNRGQGYTF.

This clonotype was seen a few times. The chain uses TRBV10-3 and TRBJ2-3; 11 nucleotides agree with TRBD2. Germline V gives CDR1 ENHRY, CDR2 SYGVKD. V lost 1 base, J lost 4 bases, and 7 bases stayed unmatched. The CDR3 contains 17 residues. The CDR3 reads CAISEWGLADGADTQYF. The DNA of the CDR3 is TGTGCCATCAGTGAGTGGGGACTAGCGGACGGGGCAGATACGCAGTATTTT.